This T cell receptor beta chain came from a study of lymphopenia after photon versus proton radiotherapy. As regards this clone: Its antigen is still unknown.

Only in-frame clones appear in the TCRdb table, and some are missing; sequencing was by immunoSEQ multiplex PCR. The table lists roughly 16,000 clones, around 84% of them singletons. Study observations and caveats: Survival link was tested only in deceased patients; proton benefit remains a possibility.

Germline-derived CDR1 and CDR2 are MNHNS and SASEGT. The CDR3 has 13 amino acids. The genes are TRBV6-1 and TRBJ2-5; 7 bases align to TRBD1. The tail of the sequence fits TRBJ2-7 better, so the J call may be wrong. The sequence was collected from a man between 65 and 85 years old with pancreatic cancer. Sequenced material: peripheral blood, taken from a patient treated with proton-based radiotherapy. The CDR3 region is CASSDRQGLEQYF. In DNA form, the CDR3 reads TGTGCCAGCAGTGACCGACAGGGTCTCGAGCAGTACTTC.